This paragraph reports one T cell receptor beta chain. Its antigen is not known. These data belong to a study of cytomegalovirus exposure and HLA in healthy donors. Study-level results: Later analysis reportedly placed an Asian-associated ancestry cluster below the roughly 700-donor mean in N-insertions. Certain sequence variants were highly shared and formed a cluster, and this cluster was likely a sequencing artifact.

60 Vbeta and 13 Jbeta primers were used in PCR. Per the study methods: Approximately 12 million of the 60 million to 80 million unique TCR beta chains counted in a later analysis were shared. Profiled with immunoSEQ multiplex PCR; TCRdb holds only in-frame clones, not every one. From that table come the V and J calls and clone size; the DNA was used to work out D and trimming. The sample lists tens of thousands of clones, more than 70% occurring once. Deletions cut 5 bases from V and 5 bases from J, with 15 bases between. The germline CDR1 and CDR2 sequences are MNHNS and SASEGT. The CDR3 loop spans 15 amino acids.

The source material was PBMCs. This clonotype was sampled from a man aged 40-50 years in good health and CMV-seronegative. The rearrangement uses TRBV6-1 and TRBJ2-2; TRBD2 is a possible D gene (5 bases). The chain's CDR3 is CASSMGVPVTGELFF. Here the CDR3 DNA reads TGTGCCAGCAGTATGGGAGTCCCGGTGACCGGGGAGCTGTTTTTT.